The 19 T cell receptor beta chains in this list originate from one sample, sequenced in a study of T cells in Graves' hyperthyroidism and ophthalmopathy. There were TCR beta CDR3 regions amplified from RNA transcripts. First-round RT-PCR of the TCR CDR3 relied on the HTBI primer set. TCRdb re-derived calls from the multiplex PCR reads in MiXCR, one entry per CDR3 protein. This table holds some 200,000 distinct CDR3 sequences, roughly a sixth found once. Sequencing was done on a sample of blood. The receptors were gathered from a man aged 45-60 years with Graves' hyperthyroidism.

This clonotype was seen a few times. The V call is TRBV25-1, the J call TRBJ2-1; 16 positions match TRBD2. This CDR3 has 20 amino acids. The germline V gene has CDR1 MGHDK and CDR2 SYGVNS. V dropped 3 bases and J dropped 2; count of bases not matched to a gene: 10. CDR3 sequence: CASSEYFGTSGRDPYNEQFF. CDR3 DNA: TGTGCCAGCAGTGAGTACTTCGGGACTAGCGGGAGGGACCCCTACAATGAGCAGTTCTTC.

In its sample, this clonotype was seen many times. This chain links TRBV6-2 or TRBV6-3 with TRBJ1-2, with D possibly matching TRBD1 (5 bases). The CDR3 runs 15 residues. V lost 6 bases and J lost 2, with 16 bases in between. Germline CDR1 reads MNHEY; CDR2 reads SVGEGT. The CDR3 region is CASSTPGGGNYGYTF. CDR3 DNA sequence: TGTGCCAGCAGCACCCCGGGGGGAGGCAACTATGGCTACACCTTC.

This clonotype was seen only a few times. V is TRBV19 and J is TRBJ1-2; D may be TRBD1 (5 bases). Germline V gene sequence: CDR1 LNHDA, CDR2 SQIVND (reference sequence). Trimming took off 6 bases at V and 4 bases at J, with 15 bases between the two ends. The CDR3 has 14 amino acids. The CDR3 DNA reads TGTGCCAGTAGATTTTCCGGGACCACCTATGGCTACACCTTC. This gives the protein CASRFSGTTYGYTF.

This clonotype showed up many times. The CDR3 here is CASSLDRGPRYEQYF. The CDR3 DNA reads TGTGCCAGCAGCTTAGACAGGGGGCCTCGATACGAGCAGTACTTC. The chain recombines TRBV13 with TRBJ2-7; TRBD1 matches 9 bases. Per the germline V gene, CDR1 is PRHDT and CDR2 is FYEKMQ (reference sequence). The CDR3 has 15 amino acids. V lost 1 base and J lost 4; bases outside the gene matches: 5.

This clonotype was seen more than once but under ten times. V and J are TRBV5-4 and TRBJ2-2; no reliable D call. This CDR3 contains 15 residues. Per germline, CDR1 SGHNT and CDR2 YYREEE (reference sequence). Trimming pared 2 bases from V and 0 bases from J, leaving 8 bases between. As DNA, the CDR3 is TGTGCCAGCAGCTTCCCCAGTGCGAACACCGGGGAGCTGTTTTTT. Amino acid sequence: CASSFPSANTGELFF.

This clonotype was seen at least ten times. The genes are TRBV11-1 and TRBJ2-5; TRBD1 might be the D (5 bases). CDR3 size: 14 residues. Germline V gene sequence: CDR1 SGHAT, CDR2 FQDESV (reference sequence). Trimming removed 7 bases at V and 4 bases at J, with 16 bases between. The CDR3 loop reads CASTTPAGRETQYF. CDR3 bases: TGTGCCAGCACCACTCCCGCAGGGCGAGAGACCCAGTACTTC.

This clonotype was found once. The CDR3 does not end in the conserved phenylalanine or tryptophan, so this is likely a read error. This chain joins TRBV29-1 and TRBJ2-7; 7 positions match TRBD2. Trimming cost V 6 bases and J 0 bases; bases outside gene matches: 5. Germline assignment: CDR1 SQVTM and CDR2 ANQGSEA. This CDR3 is built from 13 residues. The CDR3 DNA follows: TGCAGCGTCACACTAGCGAACTCCTACGAGCAGTACCTC. This translates into CSVTLANSYEQYL.

The gene calls are TRBV6-1 and TRBJ1-1; perhaps TRBD1 as D (6 bases). Trimming cost V 5 bases and J 3 bases, with 10 bases left between them. The length of the CDR3 is 13 residues. Germline V CDR1 and CDR2: MNHNS, SASEGT. Written as DNA, the CDR3 is TGTGCCAGCAGTCGGACAGTTTACACTGAAGCTTTCTTT. Its protein product is CASSRTVYTEAFF.

The sample holds many counts of this clonotype. The chain uses TRBV25-1 and TRBJ2-1; D possibly corresponds to TRBD1 (5 bases). This CDR3 is built from 14 residues. CDR1 is MGHDK and CDR2 is SYGVNS in the germline V gene. V lost 3 bases and J lost 3, with 9 bases in between. The CDR3 coding sequence is TGTGCCAGCAGTGATTCCAGGGACTACAATGAGCAGTTCTTC. This codes for CASSDSRDYNEQFF.

The genes are TRBV2 and TRBJ1-4; D gene unclear. There are 11 residues in the CDR3. Germline CDR1 SNHLY, CDR2 FYNNEI. Trimming left V 2 bases short and J 11 bases short, with 6 bases between. CDR3 sequence reads: CASSESVKLFF. CDR3 in DNA: TGTGCCAGCAGTGAATCTGTTAAACTGTTTTTT.

At least ten counts were recorded for this clonotype. V gene TRBV27 combines with J gene TRBJ2-1; maybe TRBD2 (5 bases). Trimming removed 4 bases at V and 9 bases at J, with 16 bases between. Germline assignment: CDR1 MNHEY and CDR2 SMNVEV (reference sequence). The CDR3 spans 14 residues. CDR3 loop: CASSSGMRVGEQFF. The CDR3 DNA reads as TGTGCCAGCAGTTCAGGAATGCGGGTGGGTGAGCAGTTCTTC.

This clonotype was detected many times. V gene TRBV28 combines with J gene TRBJ2-7, with TRBD2 as a possible D gene (6 bases). The CDR3 spans 12 residues. The germline V and J ends were trimmed by 7 bases and 5 bases, with 12 bases remaining between them. Germline V gives CDR1 MDHEN, CDR2 SYDVKM. The CDR3 spells CASTSGDHEQYF. CDR3 bases: TGTGCCAGCACCTCGGGGGACCACGAGCAGTACTTC.

This clonotype occurred many times. This chain connects TRBV28 to TRBJ2-5, with 13 bases aligning to TRBD2. V lost 2 bases and J lost 5; bases outside the gene matches: 2. Germline CDR1 reads MDHEN; CDR2 reads SYDVKM. This CDR3 contains 15 residues. DNA for the CDR3: TGTGCCAGCAGTTTAGGACTAGCGGGAGAGGAGACCCAGTACTTC. Translated: CASSLGLAGEETQYF.

This clonotype has just a few counts. This may be a read error: a much more frequent sequence differs by one nucleotide. The J gene is TRBJ2-1, the V gene TRBV18; D unresolved. The CDR3 runs 13 residues. CDR1 is KGHSH and CDR2 is LQKENI in the germline V gene. V lost 5 bases, J lost 11 bases, and 16 bases lay in between. Here the CDR3 reads CASSALGRNKQFF. Written as DNA, the CDR3 is TGTGCCAGCTCAGCCCTTGGGCGTAATAAGCAGTTCTTC.

This clonotype showed up many times. The V and J genes are TRBV30 and TRBJ2-1; D tentatively reads TRBD1 or TRBD2 (5 bases each). Germline loops: CDR1 GTSNPN, CDR2 SVGIG (reference sequence). Deletions cut 1 base from V and 7 bases from J, with 20 bases between. This CDR3 has 16 amino acids. CDR3 nucleotides: TGTGCCTGGAGTGGGGGTGGGGGAGTCCTTCGTAATGAGCAGTTCTTC. Residues: CAWSGGGGVLRNEQFF.

This clonotype was observed at least ten times. The chain is built from TRBV20-1 and TRBJ2-5; TRBD1 matches 11 bases. This CDR3 has 14 residues. The V gene's germline CDR1 is DFQATT and CDR2 SNEGSKA (reference sequence). With V trimmed by 7 bases and J by 6 bases, 10 bases remained unmatched. The CDR3 nucleotides read TGCAGTGTTGACAGGACAGGGGGCGAGAAGACCCAGTACTTC. The encoded protein is CSVDRTGGEKTQYF.

This chain links TRBV6-2 or TRBV6-3 with TRBJ2-3, with 14 bases identical to TRBD2. This CDR3 has 15 amino acids. The J segment lost 5 bases and the V segment lost 7 bases, leaving 5 bases of the junction unmatched. Germline V gene data show CDR1 as MNHEY and CDR2 as SVGEGT. CDR3 nucleotide sequence: TGTGCCAGCACCCCGGGACTAGCGGGAGAAGATACGCAGTATTTT. It encodes CASTPGLAGEDTQYF.

V and J are TRBV6-1 and TRBJ1-5, with TRBD1 matching 7 bases. The junction had 6 bases not matched to a gene; V was cut back by 8 bases and J by 5 bases. CDR1 and CDR2 from the germline V gene are MNHNS and SASEGT. This CDR3 spans 13 amino acids. As DNA, the CDR3 is TGTGCCAGCCAGAGGCAGGGGGATCAGCCCCAGCATTTT. Translated, it gives CASQRQGDQPQHF.

In its sample, this clonotype was seen a few times. V gene TRBV10-3 combines with J gene TRBJ2-5; the D gene is possibly TRBD1 (6 bases). V lost 2 bases to trimming and J lost 5 bases, with 18 bases between them. This CDR3 is 16 amino acids long. Germline V gene data show CDR1 as ENHRY and CDR2 as SYGVKD. The CDR3: CAISEPPPGQRETQYF. CDR3 DNA sequence: TGTGCCATCAGTGAGCCCCCCCCGGGACAAAGGGAGACCCAGTACTTC.